What follows are 23 T cell receptor beta chains derived from one specimen sequenced in a study of shared clonotypes between healthy human individuals. Naive CD8 cells were CD45RO-negative, positively selected for CCR7, excluding terminally differentiated effector memory CD45RA+ cells. Sequencing was performed with immunoSEQ multiplex PCR; in TCRdb, only in-frame clones are kept and a portion is missing. Of around 1.9 million clones listed, 93% are singletons. Input material: naive CD8+ T cells from PBMCs. These receptors were collected from a man aged 18 to 30 in good health. Some clones in this sample may be carry-over from other donors' samples.

This chain connects TRBV6-1 to TRBJ2-1; 10 bases line up with TRBD2. The germline V gene has CDR1 MNHNS and CDR2 SASEGT. This CDR3 is 15 amino acids long. The ends lost 6 bases at V and 4 bases at J; junction bases unmatched: 6. The CDR3, as DNA: TGTGCCAGCAGGCCTAGCGGGAGTGTGTACAATGAGCAGTTCTTC. This gives the protein CASRPSGSVYNEQFF.

The chain joins TRBV9 to TRBJ2-7; TRBD2 is a possible D gene (6 bases). This CDR3 has 13 amino acids. CDR1 and CDR2 (germline): SGDLS, YYNGEE. The germline V and J ends were trimmed by 0 bases and 6 bases, with 10 bases remaining between them. The DNA of the CDR3 is TGTGCCAGCAGCGTAGATCGGGGGTTCGAGCAGTACTTC. Its translation is CASSVDRGFEQYF.

Remarks on this clone: Other DNA sequences within the sample encode an identical CDR3. J is TRBJ2-2 and V is TRBV7-3; D remains ambiguous. Trimming took off 4 bases at V and 3 bases at J, with 3 bases between the two ends. Per the germline V gene, CDR1 is SGHTA and CDR2 is FQGTGA. This CDR3 is built from 12 residues. CDR3 region: CASSSYTGELFF. In DNA, the CDR3 is TGTGCCAGCAGCTCGTACACCGGGGAGCTGTTTTTT.

The chain uses TRBV28 and TRBJ1-1; tentatively, D is TRBD1 (5 bases). Germline V gene data show CDR1 as MDHEN and CDR2 as SYDVKM. Trimming shortened V by 3 bases and J by 0 bases, and 11 bases separated the two germline ends. This CDR3 spans 15 amino acids. The CDR3 nucleotides read TGTGCCAGCAGTTTCCACAGGACCATGAACACTGAAGCTTTCTTT. This sequence encodes CASSFHRTMNTEAFF.

This rearrangement joins TRBV5-6 to TRBJ2-5, with D uncertain. The germline V gene has CDR1 SGHDT and CDR2 YYEEEE. V was pared by 2 bases and J by 5 bases, with 7 bases between. This CDR3 contains 12 residues. This chain's CDR3 is CASSFDRETQYF. Written as DNA, the CDR3 is TGTGCCAGCAGCTTCGATCGCGAGACCCAGTACTTC.

In the case of this clone: Within the sample, other DNA sequences also encode this same CDR3. The gene calls are TRBV27 and TRBJ2-1; TRBD2 agrees at 11 bases. Germline V gene sequence: CDR1 MNHEY, CDR2 SMNVEV (reference sequence). J lost 8 bases, V lost 2 bases, and 8 bases had no gene match. The length of the CDR3 is 16 residues. CDR3 region: CASSLVLAGGPDEQFF. CDR3 nucleotides: TGTGCCAGCAGTTTAGTATTAGCGGGAGGGCCGGATGAGCAGTTCTTC.

The genes are TRBV7-9 and TRBJ2-2; TRBD1 is a possible D gene (7 bases). The V end lost 6 bases, the J end lost 6 bases, and 23 bases lay between the germline ends. CDR1 SEHNR and CDR2 FQNEAQ come from the germline V gene (reference sequence). CDR3 length equals 17 residues. Here the CDR3 reads CASSHPSAGQSPGELFF. CDR3 nucleotides: TGTGCCAGCAGTCATCCCTCTGCGGGACAGTCCCCCGGGGAGCTGTTTTTT.

The chain carries TRBV19 and TRBJ2-1, with a tentative D call TRBD1 (6 bases). Trimming removed 6 bases at V and 4 bases at J, with 13 bases between. Germline lookup yields CDR1 LNHDA and CDR2 SQIVND (reference sequence). The length of the CDR3 is 14 residues. CDR3 sequence reads: CASRGTPYYNEQFF. The CDR3 DNA follows: TGTGCCAGTAGAGGGACACCCTATTACAATGAGCAGTTCTTC. Combining the CDR3 with reference TRBV19 and TRBJ2-1 gives the whole variable domain DGGITQSPKYLFRKEGQNVTLSCEQNLNHDAMYWYRQDPGQGLRLIYYSQIVNDFQKGDIAEGYSVSREKKESFPLTVTSAQKNPTAFYLCASRGTPYYNEQFFGPGTRLTVL.

This clone was seen just once. The CDR3 region has the DNA TGTGCCAGCAGCTTTCCGGGACTAGCGGGCTTCGACACCGGGGAGCTGTTTTTT. It specifies CASSFPGLAGFDTGELFF. The V gene is TRBV7-2, the J gene TRBJ2-2; TRBD2 aligns across 12 bases. V trimming: 3 bases; J trimming: 3 bases; junction bases outside the gene matches: 8. Germline V gene sequence: CDR1 SGHTA, CDR2 FQGNSA. This CDR3 contains 18 residues.

The chain carries TRBV5-6 and TRBJ2-7; 9 bases map to TRBD1. The CDR3 runs to 16 residues. CDR1 and CDR2 from the germline V gene are SGHDT and YYEEEE. Germline trimming cut 4 bases from V and 3 bases from J; bases unmatched to any gene: 11. This CDR3 is CASSTSLGQGNYEQYF. DNA for the CDR3: TGTGCCAGCAGCACGAGCTTGGGACAGGGAAACTACGAGCAGTACTTC.

This sequence joins TRBV27 and TRBJ2-3; 10 bases are shared with TRBD2. The CDR3 spans 15 residues. Unmatched junction bases numbered 6, after V lost 3 bases and J lost 6 bases. Germline V gives CDR1 MNHEY, CDR2 SMNVEV (reference sequence). The DNA for the CDR3 is TGTGCCAGCAGTTTCGGGACTAGCGTTCGGGATACGCAGTATTTT. As protein: CASSFGTSVRDTQYF.

V is TRBV28 and J is TRBJ2-5, with TRBD1 identical over 7 bases. The V and J ends lost 5 bases and 5 bases, in that order; junction bases with no gene match: 14. CDR1 MDHEN and CDR2 SYDVKM come from the germline V gene. The CDR3 totals 16 residues. As DNA, the CDR3 is TGTGCCAGCAGTGCCGGGACAGTATCTTCCCAGGAGACCCAGTACTTC. It is translated as CASSAGTVSSQETQYF.

The chain uses TRBV28 and TRBJ2-7; 9 bases align to TRBD2. V shed 3 bases, J shed 3 bases, and the junction held 9 bases outside the gene matches. This CDR3 region has 16 residues. The germline gives CDR1 MDHEN, CDR2 SYDVKM. Here the CDR3 reads CASSFTRVAGDYEQYF. The CDR3 nucleotides read TGTGCCAGCAGTTTTACTCGAGTAGCGGGAGACTACGAGCAGTACTTC.

The CDR3 coding sequence is TGCAGCGCTTGGACAGGGAGCTCCTACGAGCAGTACTTC. Translating gives CSAWTGSSYEQYF. This chain uses TRBV29-1 with TRBJ2-7; 8 positions agree with TRBD1. The CDR3 sequence is 13 residues long. The V gene's germline CDR1 is SQVTM and CDR2 ANQGSEA. The junction had 5 bases not matched to a gene; V was cut back by 7 bases and J by 0 bases.

This rearrangement joins TRBV30 to TRBJ2-2; 10 bases are shared with TRBD2. The J segment lost 6 bases and the V segment lost 0 bases, leaving 4 bases of the junction unmatched. From germline, CDR1 is GTSNPN and CDR2 SVGIG (reference sequence). CDR3 length: 15 amino acids. The CDR3: CAWSVLAGVAGELFF. DNA of the CDR3: TGTGCCTGGAGTGTGCTAGCGGGAGTAGCCGGGGAGCTGTTTTTT.

The chain is built from TRBV30 and TRBJ2-7; 7 positions match TRBD1. The V and J ends lost 2 bases and 4 bases, in that order; junction bases with no gene match: 5. The CDR3 spans 13 residues. The germline gives CDR1 GTSNPN, CDR2 SVGIG (reference sequence). The CDR3 sequence is CAWSRDRRYEQYF. The DNA for the CDR3 is TGTGCCTGGAGTCGGGACAGACGATACGAGCAGTACTTC.

The CDR3 region is CTSNQASGTVNTEAFF. The CDR3 DNA reads TGCACCAGCAATCAGGCATCCGGGACAGTGAACACTGAAGCTTTCTTT. The chain couples TRBV1 to TRBJ1-1; the D call TRBD1 from the table was never checked on the DNA. TRBV1 constitutes a pseudogene. This CDR3 has 16 amino acids.

V gene TRBV19 combines with J gene TRBJ2-5, with a possible D match to TRBD2 (6 bases). The CDR3 consists of 13 residues. The V and J ends lost 7 bases and 5 bases respectively, with 14 bases between them. The germline gives CDR1 LNHDA, CDR2 SQIVND (reference sequence). As DNA, the CDR3 is TGTGCCAGTAACGTCTTTGGGGGGGAGACCCAGTACTTC. It translates to CASNVFGGETQYF.

V usage is TRBV25-1 and J usage is TRBJ2-2, with TRBD1 identical over 12 bases. Germline lookup yields CDR1 MGHDK and CDR2 SYGVNS. This CDR3 contains 17 residues. J was trimmed by 5 bases and V by 3 bases; bases with no gene match: 7. This CDR3 is CASSEGQGAAQTGELFF. As DNA, the CDR3 is TGTGCCAGCAGTGAGGGACAGGGGGCGGCCCAGACCGGGGAGCTGTTTTTT.

The V gene is TRBV5-1, the J gene TRBJ1-2, with D possibly matching TRBD1 (5 bases). The CDR3 loop spans 14 amino acids. Trimming left V 0 bases short and J 3 bases short, with 9 bases between. CDR1 is SGHRS, CDR2 YFSETQ, per germline. The CDR3 here is CASSLGRADYGYTF. In nucleotides, the CDR3 is TGCGCCAGCAGCTTGGGCAGGGCCGACTATGGCTACACCTTC.

The chain combines TRBV10-2 with TRBJ2-7; 12 bases agree with TRBD2. This CDR3 spans 16 amino acids. V gave up 6 bases and J gave up 4 bases; unmatched junction bases: 10. Germline V lookup: CDR1 WSHSY, CDR2 SAAADI. CDR3 sequence: CASSLAGGLLWYEQYF. DNA for the CDR3: TGCGCCAGCAGCCTAGCGGGAGGGCTATTATGGTACGAGCAGTACTTC.

A word on this clone: The sample has other DNA sequences that encode this CDR3 too. The chain recombines TRBV5-1 with TRBJ2-3; D remains unclear. The germline V and J ends were trimmed by 4 bases and 0 bases, with 9 bases remaining between them. The germline gives CDR1 SGHRS, CDR2 YFSETQ. The CDR3 is 14 residues long. CDR3 residues: CASSLDGSTDTQYF. The CDR3 coding sequence is TGCGCCAGCAGCCTAGACGGGAGCACAGATACGCAGTATTTT.

The genes are TRBV19 and TRBJ2-7, with a tentative D call TRBD2 (5 bases). The CDR3 length is 15 residues. V gave up 3 bases and J gave up 4 bases, with 16 bases separating them. Germline loops: CDR1 LNHDA, CDR2 SQIVND (reference sequence). CDR3 bases: TGTGCCAGTAGTATCGGTGGGAGCGTGGGATACGAGCAGTACTTC. Its protein product is CASSIGGSVGYEQYF.